The clone carrying this T cell receptor (beta chain) was seen a few times. The sample comes from a study of T cells in Graves' hyperthyroidism and ophthalmopathy. Diagnosis rested on symptoms, serum thyroxine and TRAb, thyroid ultrasound, and orbital computed tomography. Amplification of TCR beta CDR3 regions was performed using RNA transcripts as template. HTBI primers were employed in a first-round RT-PCR of the TCR CDR3. One entry per CDR3 protein, called by TCRdb with MiXCR from the multiplex PCR reads. The sample lists 300,000 or so distinct CDR3 sequences; under 25% were seen once. The CDR3 is 14 amino acids. Germline V gives CDR1 SGHVS, CDR2 FQNEAQ. Unmatched junction bases numbered 5, after V lost 3 bases and J lost 3 bases.

The chain employs TRBV7-8 and TRBJ2-7, with 7 bases fitting TRBD2. Source material: blood. The clonotype originates from a woman in her forties or fifties with Graves' hyperthyroidism. The CDR3 is CASSFSGTNYEQYF. CDR3 coding DNA: TGTGCCAGCAGCTTCTCCGGGACTAACTACGAGCAGTACTTC.